This TCR beta chain was retrieved from a study of blood T cell repertoires in COVID-19. Study processing details: For nucleated cells, counts were estimated from reference gene primer amplification. The table came from immunoSEQ multiplex PCR; TCRdb's copy has only in-frame clones and leaves some out. V, J and clone size were drawn from that table, and D and trimming were deduced from the DNA. The table has 200,000 or so clones, approximately 86% seen once. This TCR was sampled from a man between 60 and 70 years old with acute or convalescent COVID-19. Sequenced material: peripheral blood.

CDR3 bases: TGTGCCAGCAGTGCGAGTACAGGGTATAATTCACCCCTCCACTTT. This encodes CASSASTGYNSPLHF. The V call is TRBV25-1, the J call TRBJ1-6; possible D gene TRBD1, 6 bases. The CDR3 is made up of 15 amino acids. The germline V gene has CDR1 MGHDK and CDR2 SYGVNS. V lost 4 bases, J lost 4 bases, and 11 bases lay in between.